This T cell receptor beta chain was captured in a study of post-analysis software for immune sequencing data. Details on this clonotype: Its antigen is as yet unknown.

The germline CDR1 and CDR2 sequences are ENHRY and SYGVKD. V was cut by 3 bases and J by 6 bases, with 14 bases left in between. The CDR3 is made up of 15 amino acids. The study's findings and limits: Among 5 or 6 TRBV segments more frequent in patients than controls were TRBV5-6, TRBV5-1 and TRBV20-1.

Researchers reported that TCR beta cDNA libraries carried unique molecular identifiers. Using its own MiXCR run on the PCR reads, TCRdb lists one record per CDR3 protein. The table records hundreds of thousands of distinct CDR3 sequences, roughly 58% of them present only once. The clonotype originates from a girl aged 5-17 years with multiple sclerosis. The material sequenced was blood. This chain joins TRBV10-3 and TRBJ2-2; D remains ambiguous. The CDR3 region has the DNA TGTGCCATCAGTGAAGGGTCCGGGCTTTCCGGGGAGCTGTTTTTT. Residues: CAISEGSGLSGELFF.